This is a list of T cell receptor beta chains from one sample in a study of PD-1 blockade in mismatch repair-deficient tumors. Which antigens these TCRs recognize remains unknown. TCRdb keeps only in-frame clones here, not all; method: immunoSEQ multiplex PCR. The sample shows around 14,000 clones, less than 90% of them seen only once. The source was cells cultured in vitro, collected from a patient treated with pembrolizumab. These receptors all stem from an adult with mismatch repair-deficient cancer. The CDR3 runs from the conserved cysteine through the conserved F or W. A D gene is named only where the DNA matches it firmly. Clone size appears in some rows only: once, few, many, or a class for an expanded clone.

TRBV5-1	NA	NA	TRBJ2-3	TGCGCCAGCAGCTTGGCTCCTGGCACAGATACGCAGTATTTT	CASSLAPGTDTQYF
TRBV6-6	TRBD2	NA	TRBJ2-3	TGTGCCAGCAGAGGGACTAGCGAGTGGGGGACAGATACGCAGTATTTT	CASRGTSEWGTDTQYF
TRBV5-6	NA	NA	TRBJ2-3	TGTGCCAGCAGCTTAAATCCCCTAAGCACAGATACGCAGTATTTT	CASSLNPLSTDTQYF
TRBV7-9	NA	NA	TRBJ2-2	TGTGCCAGCAGCGCCTATCAGGGCAGCACCGGGGAGCTGTTTTTT	CASSAYQGSTGELFF
TRBV20-1	NA	few	TRBJ2-7	TGCAGTGCTGGGGACGTCTACGAGCAGTACTTC	CSAGDVYEQYF
TRBV4-1	NA	once	TRBJ2-1	TGCGCCAGCAGCCAAGATTGGGAGTCCCCGCACCCCATCTTC	CASSQDWESPHPIF
TRBV15	NA	NA	TRBJ1-1	TGTGCCACCAGCAGAGATCCACAGCTGAACACTGAAGCTTTCTTT	CATSRDPQLNTEAFF
TRBV19	TRBD1	NA	TRBJ2-7	TGTGCCTCCCTGGACAGGGGAACCTACGAGCAGTACTTC	CASLDRGTYEQYF
TRBV5-1	NA	NA	TRBJ2-2	TGCGCCAGCAGCTTGCCGGGAACGAACACCGGGGAGCTGTTTTTT	CASSLPGTNTGELFF
TRBV19	TRBD1	NA	TRBJ1-5	TGTGCCAGTTATATGACAGGGGGGGACAATCAGCCCCAGCATTTT	CASYMTGGDNQPQHF
TRBV21-1	NA	NA	TRBJ2-1	TGTGCCAGCAGCAACCAGCGCAATGAGCAGTTCTTC	CASSNQRNEQFF
TRBV30	TRBD2	NA	TRBJ2-1	TGTGCCTGGATCCCGACTAGCGGGAGGGCCGGTGAGCAGTTCTTC	CAWIPTSGRAGEQFF
TRBV2	NA	NA	TRBJ2-7	TGTGCCAGCAGTGGGGCTAGCTCGAGAGCCGACGAGCAGTACTTC	CASSGASSRADEQYF
TRBV28	TRBD1	NA	TRBJ2-7	TGTGCCAGCACCGGGGACAGACACTACGAGCAGTACTTC	CASTGDRHYEQYF
TRBV5-1	NA	NA	TRBJ1-5	TGCGCCAGCAGCCACGGGGTGGGCAATCAGCCCCAGCATTTT	CASSHGVGNQPQHF
TRBV9	TRBD2	NA	TRBJ2-1	TGTGCCAGCAGCGTAGGACTAGCGGGGCACAATGAGCAGTTCTTC	CASSVGLAGHNEQFF
TRBV7-3	TRBD2	NA	TRBJ2-5	TGTGCCAGCAGCCCCGGACTAGCCCAAGAGACCCAGTACTTC	CASSPGLAQETQYF
TRBV28	NA	NA	TRBJ2-6	TGTGCCAGCTCGGCGGCCTTAGGGACTGGGGCCAACGTCCTGACTTTC	CASSAALGTGANVLTF
TRBV6-6	TRBD2	NA	TRBJ2-1	TGTGCCAGCAGGGGGACTCGGGAGGTCAATGAGCAGTTCTTC	CASRGTREVNEQFF
TRBV21-1	NA	NA	TRBJ2-3	TGTGCCAGCAGCATCAGAGAGGGAAGTACAGATACGCAGTATTTT	CASSIREGSTDTQYF
TRBV18	NA	NA	TRBJ1-6	TGTGCCAGCTCATCCCGGGACCGATGGACCCTCCACTTT	CASSSRDRWTLHF
TRBV5-6	TRBD1	few	TRBJ1-6	TGTGCCAGCAGCCAGGGACAGCTTAATTCACCCCTCCACTTT	CASSQGQLNSPLHF
TRBV19	NA	NA	TRBJ1-4	TGTGCCAGTAGTACCGACCGGACAGCGTTGGGGTATGAAAAACTGTTTTTT	CASSTDRTALGYEKLFF
TRBV9	TRBD2	NA	TRBJ2-5	TGTGCCAGCAGCGTAGGGGAGCTAGCGGGAGGCGGGGAGACCCAGTACTTC	CASSVGELAGGGETQYF
TRBV6-5	NA	NA	TRBJ2-7	TGTGCCAGCAGTTACCAGGGCAGCTACGAGCAGTACTTC	CASSYQGSYEQYF
TRBV5-1	NA	few	TRBJ1-1	TGCGCCAGCAGCGCTTCGGGCCTCGGGGTCCCTGAAGCTTTCTTT	CASSASGLGVPEAFF
TRBV7-8	NA	NA	TRBJ2-3	TGTGCCAGCAGCTTGTTGCCAGAGGCGCCTAGCACAGATACGCAGTATTTT	CASSLLPEAPSTDTQYF
TRBV2	TRBD2	NA	TRBJ2-5	TGTGCCAGCCTCCGCGGGAGCTTGGGGGAGACCCAGTACTTC	CASLRGSLGETQYF
TRBV2	NA	once	TRBJ1-5	TGTGCCAGCACTGCGGAAGGGATTCTAGGTCAGCCCCAGCATTTT	CASTAEGILGQPQHF
TRBV9	NA	NA	TRBJ1-1	TGTGCCAGCAGCGTATTGAACAGTCTAAACACTGAAGCTTTCTTT	CASSVLNSLNTEAFF
TRBV7-3	NA	once	TRBJ2-3	TGTGCCAGCAGTAAACAGGGAGATACGCAGTATTTT	CASSKQGDTQYF
TRBV28	TRBD1	NA	TRBJ2-7	TGTGCCAGCAGCGCAGGGGGCACCAGCTCCTACGAGCAGTACTTC	CASSAGGTSSYEQYF
TRBV2	NA	NA	TRBJ2-1	TGTGCCAGCAGTGATCTTGGACAAGACTACAATGAGCAGTTCTTC	CASSDLGQDYNEQFF
TRBV5-4	NA	NA	TRBJ2-5	TGTGCCAGCAGCTTGGAAACTCGACAAGAGACCCAGTACTTC	CASSLETRQETQYF
TRBV6-6	TRBD2	NA	TRBJ2-2	TGTGCCAGCAGTGTACTAGCGGGAGGGCAGGGCGGGGAGCTGTTTTTT	CASSVLAGGQGGELFF
TRBV2	NA	NA	TRBJ1-2	TGTGCCAGCAGTGATAATCGGAGGGGCAGGGGAAACTATGGCTACACCTTC	CASSDNRRGRGNYGYTF
TRBV9	NA	NA	TRBJ2-7	TGTGCCAGCAGCGTAGCCCCTTCCTACGAGCAGTACTTC	CASSVAPSYEQYF
TRBV6-1	NA	NA	TRBJ2-3	TGTGCCACCACGAGGGGGGAGCAGCACACAGATACGCAGTATTTT	CATTRGEQHTDTQYF
TRBV28	NA	NA	TRBJ2-3	TGTGCCAGCAGTGCCCCTGGGCGGGCAGATACGCAGTATTTT	CASSAPGRADTQYF
TRBV2	NA	NA	TRBJ2-3	TGTGCCAGCAGTAGGGAGACTATAGATACGCAGTATTTT	CASSRETIDTQYF
TRBV30	NA	NA	TRBJ2-7	TGTGCCTGGAGTGGAACCCTCCTCGAGCAGTACTTC	CAWSGTLLEQYF
TRBV5-1	NA	NA	TRBJ2-5	TGCGCCAGCAGCCCGATTGGGATCGAGACCCAGTACTTC	CASSPIGIETQYF
TRBV27	NA	medium-sized	TRBJ2-2	TGTGCCAGCAGTTTGTGGAGCAGGGAGGCCGGGGAGCTGTTTTTT	CASSLWSREAGELFF
TRBV5-4	NA	few	TRBJ2-1	TGTGCCAGCAGCTTCGTCAATGAGCAGTTCTTC	CASSFVNEQFF
TRBV18	NA	NA	TRBJ1-1	TGTGCCAGCTCACCATCCCGAGGTCCAGGAGATCGGTCTGAAGCTTTCTTT	CASSPSRGPGDRSEAFF
TRBV5-1	TRBD2	NA	TRBJ2-5	TGCGCCAGCAGCCTTGTAGCGGGAGGGAGGGAGACCCAGTACTTC	CASSLVAGGRETQYF